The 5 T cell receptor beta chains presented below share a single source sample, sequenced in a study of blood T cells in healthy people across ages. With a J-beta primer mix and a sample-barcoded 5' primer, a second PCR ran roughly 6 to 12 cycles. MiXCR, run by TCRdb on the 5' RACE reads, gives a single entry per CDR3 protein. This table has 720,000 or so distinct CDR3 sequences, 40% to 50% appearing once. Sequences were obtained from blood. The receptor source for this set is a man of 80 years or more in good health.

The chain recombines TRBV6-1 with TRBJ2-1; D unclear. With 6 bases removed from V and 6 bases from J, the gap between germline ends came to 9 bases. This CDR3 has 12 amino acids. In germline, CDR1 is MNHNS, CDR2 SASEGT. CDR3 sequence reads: CASRHDSNEQFF. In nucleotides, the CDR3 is TGTGCCAGCAGGCACGACTCCAATGAGCAGTTCTTC.

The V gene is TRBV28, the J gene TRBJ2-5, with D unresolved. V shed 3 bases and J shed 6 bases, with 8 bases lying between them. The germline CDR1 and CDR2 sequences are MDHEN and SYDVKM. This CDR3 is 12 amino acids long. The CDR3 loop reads CASSLVTQTQYF. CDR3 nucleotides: TGTGCCAGCAGTTTGGTCACGCAGACCCAGTACTTC.

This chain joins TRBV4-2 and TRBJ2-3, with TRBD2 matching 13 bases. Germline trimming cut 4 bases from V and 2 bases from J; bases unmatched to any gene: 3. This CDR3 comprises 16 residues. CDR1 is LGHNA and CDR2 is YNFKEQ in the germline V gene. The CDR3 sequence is CASSPGTSGDTDTQYF. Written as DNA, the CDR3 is TGTGCCAGCAGCCCAGGGACTAGCGGGGACACAGATACGCAGTATTTT.

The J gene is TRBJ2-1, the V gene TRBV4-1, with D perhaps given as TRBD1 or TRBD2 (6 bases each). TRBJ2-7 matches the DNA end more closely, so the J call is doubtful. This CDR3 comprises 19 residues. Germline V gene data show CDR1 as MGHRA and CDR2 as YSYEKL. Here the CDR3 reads CASSLLRQDLGGSYNEQYF. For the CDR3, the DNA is TGCGCCAGCAGTTTATTACGACAGGATTTAGGGGGGTCCTACAATGAGCAGTACTTC.

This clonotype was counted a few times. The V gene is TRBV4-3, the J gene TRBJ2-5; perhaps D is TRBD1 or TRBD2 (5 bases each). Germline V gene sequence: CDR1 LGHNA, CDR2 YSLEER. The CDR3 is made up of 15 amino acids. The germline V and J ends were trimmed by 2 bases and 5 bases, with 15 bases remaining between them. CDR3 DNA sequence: TGCGCCAGCAGCCAAATGTCAGGGACGAGGGAGACCCAGTACTTC. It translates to CASSQMSGTRETQYF.